A selection of T cell receptor beta chains follows, all from one sample in a study of read filtering for tumor transcriptome and immune sequencing. MiXCR, applied by TCRdb to the reads, yields one record per CDR3 protein. The profile shows 120,000 or so distinct CDR3 sequences, roughly 13% of them singletons. Sequencing was carried out using a population of CD138-negative cells sorted from bone marrow. These receptors came from a donor aged 40 or older with multiple myeloma. The CDR3 runs from the conserved cysteine through the conserved F or W. D genes are given only for firm matches. Size is omitted from some rows. Given values are once, few, many or a class for expanded clones.

v_call,clone_size,d_call,j_call,cdr3_aa,cdr3_nt
TRBV6-1,-,-,TRBJ1-5,CARMGTIGQPQHF,TGTGCCAGAATGGGGACTATAGGTCAGCCCCAGCATTTT
TRBV5-4,many,-,TRBJ2-1,CASTLGGAASYNEQFF,TGTGCCAGCACCTTAGGTGGGGCGGCGTCCTACAATGAGCAGTTCTTC
TRBV7-3,many,TRBD2,TRBJ2-3,CASSLKTSTSTDTQYF,TGTGCCAGCAGCTTGAAGACTAGCACTAGCACAGATACGCAGTATTTT
TRBV5-1,many,-,TRBJ1-1,CASSFNQNTEAFF,TGCGCCAGCAGCTTTAACCAGAACACTGAAGCTTTCTTT
TRBV12-3/TRBV12-4,many,-,TRBJ2-1,CASSLRPVSYNEQFF,TGTGCCAGCAGTTTGAGGCCCGTCTCCTACAATGAGCAGTTCTTC
TRBV30,many,TRBD2,TRBJ2-1,CAWGGTSGRGGKQFF,TGTGCCTGGGGAGGGACTAGCGGGAGAGGAGGTAAACAGTTCTTC
TRBV4-1,many,-,TRBJ1-4,CASSQDEGGNEKLFF,TGCGCCAGCAGCCAAGATGAGGGGGGTAATGAAAAACTGTTTTTT
TRBV5-1,many,-,TRBJ2-7,CASRPRDQIIYEQYF,TGCGCCAGCAGGCCCCGGGACCAGATCATTTACGAGCAGTACTTC
TRBV4-1,many,TRBD2,TRBJ2-7,CASSHASWRESEQYF,TGCGCCAGCAGCCATGCCTCCTGGCGGGAGTCGGAGCAGTACTTC
TRBV6-1,many,TRBD2,TRBJ2-1,CASSEARIVVAGGSEQFF,TGTGCCAGCAGTGAAGCGCGCATAGTTGTAGCGGGAGGCTCTGAGCAGTTCTTC
TRBV20-1,few,-,TRBJ2-5,CSARWAVPGETQYF,TGCAGTGCTAGGTGGGCGGTCCCTGGCGAGACCCAGTACTTC
TRBV10-3,many,-,TRBJ2-6,CAIQSSSGANVLTF,TGTGCCATCCAATCCAGCTCTGGGGCCAACGTCCTGACTTTC
TRBV20-1,many,TRBD2,TRBJ2-5,CSARDEGLSGGPETQYF,TGCAGTGCTAGAGATGAGGGGTTATCGGGGGGGCCAGAGACCCAGTACTTC
TRBV6-6,many,-,TRBJ2-7,CASSYRETYEQYF,TGTGCCAGCAGTTACAGGGAAACCTACGAGCAGTACTTC
TRBV5-8,many,-,TRBJ2-1,CASSLYRGRSYNEQFF,TGTGCCAGCAGCTTATATAGGGGACGATCCTACAATGAGCAGTTCTTC
TRBV10-3,-,TRBD2,TRBJ2-3,CAIRELAGATDTQYF,TGTGCCATCAGGGAACTAGCGGGGGCCACAGATACGCAGTATTTT
TRBV2,few,-,TRBJ1-1,CASTRTVNTEAFF,TGTGCCAGCACCCGGACGGTGAACACTGAAGCTTTCTTT
TRBV7-9,many,-,TRBJ2-3,CASMTGGTDTQYF,TGTGCCAGCATGACAGGAGGGACAGATACGCAGTATTTT
TRBV5-1,many,-,TRBJ2-3,CASSLEGRVVDTQYF,TGCGCCAGCAGCTTGGAGGGCAGGGTCGTAGATACGCAGTATTTT
TRBV3-1,many,TRBD2,TRBJ2-1,CASTPSGRVNEQFF,TGTGCCAGCACCCCTAGCGGGAGGGTAAATGAGCAGTTCTTC
TRBV5-1,few,-,TRBJ2-1,CASSSRQDSMGNEQFF,TGCGCCAGCAGCTCGCGACAGGACTCAATGGGAAATGAGCAGTTCTTC
TRBV5-6,-,-,TRBJ2-5,CASSRISQWETQYF,TGTGCCAGCAGCCGAATTTCCCAGTGGGAGACCCAGTACTTC
TRBV10-3,few,TRBD2,TRBJ2-7,CAISLSSGSSYEQYF,TGTGCCATCAGTTTATCTAGCGGAAGCTCCTACGAGCAGTACTTC
TRBV20-1,many,-,TRBJ1-2,CSASVSRHGYTF,TGCAGTGCTAGCGTCAGTAGGCATGGCTACACCTTC
TRBV5-1,many,-,TRBJ1-1,CASSPTVGSAEAFF,TGCGCCAGCAGCCCGACCGTAGGGAGCGCTGAAGCTTTCTTT
TRBV3-1,many,-,TRBJ1-5,CASSQQGNPNQPQHF,TGTGCCAGCAGCCAGCAGGGAAATCCCAATCAGCCCCAGCATTTT
TRBV20-1,many,-,TRBJ1-4,CSASPRTVGNEKLFF,TGCAGTGCTAGCCCCAGGACAGTTGGGAATGAAAAACTGTTTTTT
TRBV7-2,many,TRBD1,TRBJ1-4,CASSLQGAVEKLFF,TGTGCCAGCAGCTTACAGGGGGCAGTTGAAAAACTGTTTTTT
TRBV7-6,many,TRBD2,TRBJ2-3,CASSPRLAGTHTDTQYF,TGTGCCAGCAGCCCTAGACTAGCGGGGACCCATACAGATACGCAGTATTTT